Listed below are T cell receptor beta chains from one sample, sequenced in a study of blood T cell dynamics during melanoma immunotherapy. Measured with immunoSEQ multiplex PCR; TCRdb has only the in-frame clones, and not every one. Among over 10,000 clones, about 90% were seen once, and the ten largest hold less than 0.2%. The sequences come from effector memory CD8+ T cells from blood, collected from a patient treated with checkpoint blockade. Source of these receptors: a human donor with melanoma. Each CDR3 is given with its conserved first and last residue. Rows give clone size only sometimes, using once, few, many, or a class for an expanded clone.

NA TRBJ2-5 TRBV30 CAWSVKRERIYSEETQYF
NA TRBJ2-1 TRBV27 CASSSRTVYNEQFF
NA TRBJ2-7 TRBV7-6 CASSSSGGSPYEQYF
NA TRBJ1-5 TRBV28 CASSSAGGPPQHF
NA TRBJ2-1 TRBV11-2 CASSLGSRWEGLNEQFF
once TRBJ1-2 TRBV6-6 CASRPDREDYGYTF
once TRBJ1-4 TRBV27 CASSSSPTNEKLFF
NA TRBJ1-2 TRBV19 CASSVLSIYGYTF
NA TRBJ2-3 TRBV11-3 CASSTGLADTDTQYF
NA TRBJ2-1 TRBV19 CASSYGTVNEQFF
few TRBJ2-7 TRBV5-1 CASSFEQAYEQYF
once TRBJ1-1 TRBV19 CASSYRAMNTEAFF
NA TRBJ2-3 TRBV28 CASSPTGTDTQYF
NA TRBJ2-5 TRBV5-6 CASSLGTSGGGETQYF
NA TRBJ1-1 TRBV5-4 CASSSGRGDTEAFF
NA TRBJ2-7 TRBV7-8 CASSLEGGLISYEQYF
NA TRBJ1-1 TRBV19 CASSITGGAEAFF
NA TRBJ2-3 TRBV11-3 CASSLGVTDTQYF
once TRBJ1-2 TRBV28 CASSSTGTWMGYTF
NA TRBJ2-1 TRBV10-3 CAISLYESYNEQFF
NA TRBJ2-3 TRBV29-1 CSVEDQPRGGDTQYF
NA TRBJ2-1 TRBV11-2 CASSRPQGNPSYNEQFF
NA TRBJ2-3 TRBV28 CASSQGQGRTDTQYF
NA TRBJ2-5 TRBV7-9 CASSLNEETQYF
NA TRBJ2-3 TRBV20-1 CSAVVGDTQYF
once TRBJ2-3 TRBV12-5 CASGSTTSLADTQYF
NA TRBJ1-3 TRBV6-1 CATSPAPLSGNTIYF
NA TRBJ2-1 TRBV19 CASSLQGALSYNEQFF
NA TRBJ2-3 TRBV19 CASSIAGRITDTQYF
NA NA TRBV19 CASSYTGAYEQYF
NA TRBJ2-1 TRBV9 CASSVNNNEQFF
NA TRBJ2-3 TRBV5-8 CASSSGLAGVWTSTDTQYF
NA TRBJ2-7 TRBV27 CASSLSGTAAYEQYF
NA TRBJ2-2 TRBV9 CASSAPRGGSGGELFF
NA TRBJ1-1 TRBV19 CAIRFGNTEAFF
NA TRBJ2-7 TRBV4-3 CASSQGVASGVYEQYF
NA TRBJ2-5 TRBV5-6 CASSFEQGVMETQYF
NA TRBJ2-7 TRBV13 CASSLGGGASYEQYF
NA NA TRBV27 CASSPGTSVSYEQYF
NA TRBJ2-7 TRBV4-3 CASSQDGLTGSYEQYF
NA TRBJ1-1 TRBV6-5 CASSWGPMNTEAFF
NA TRBJ1-1 TRBV5-6 CASGLGAATEAFF
NA TRBJ1-1 TRBV14 CASSQEGDGTEAFF
NA TRBJ2-7 TRBV5-8 CASSLGQGVAAYEQYF
once TRBJ2-5 TRBV7-6 CASSLGQGSTKETQYF
NA TRBJ1-1 TRBV19 CASSIFGNTEAFF
NA TRBJ1-2 TRBV5-8 CASTVRDGPFNGYTF
NA TRBJ1-1 TRBV7-6 CASSLTAHGTEAFF
NA TRBJ1-1 TRBV27 CASSLGRMNTEAFF
NA TRBJ2-6 TRBV4-1 CASSQVAGAGANVLTF
NA TRBJ2-7 TRBV10-1 CASSESYEQYF
once TRBJ2-7 TRBV11-2 CASSRDLYEQYF
NA TRBJ1-1 TRBV7-2 CASSRTVEAFF
NA TRBJ2-5 TRBV7-9 CASSHWTAGAQETQYF
once TRBJ2-3 TRBV27 CASRRDISTDTQYF